The 23 T cell receptor beta chains reported below all come from one sample, sequenced in a study of T cells in Graves' hyperthyroidism and ophthalmopathy. Researchers took RNA transcripts and amplified the TCR beta CDR3 regions from them. First-round RT-PCR of the TCR CDR3 relied on the HTBI primer set. In TCRdb, the multiplex PCR reads were re-called with MiXCR into one record per CDR3 protein. This table holds 300,000 to 400,000 distinct CDR3 sequences, 15% to 20% found once. The sample was blood. These receptors came from a woman in her 50s with Graves' hyperthyroidism.

This clonotype occurred a few times. The chain links TRBV7-9 to TRBJ1-4; possibly TRBD1 for D (5 bases). Germline V gene sequence: CDR1 SEHNR, CDR2 FQNEAQ (reference sequence). Trimming cost V 5 bases and J 5 bases, with 21 bases left between them. This CDR3 is 17 amino acids long. The CDR3 nucleotides are TGTGCCAGCAGCCGACTGTACCCCGCGAAGGGGAATGAAAAACTGTTTTTT. Translation gives CASSRLYPAKGNEKLFF.

This clonotype was recorded at least ten times. The V call is TRBV2, the J call TRBJ2-1; D is unclear. Germline assignment: CDR1 SNHLY and CDR2 FYNNEI. V lost 3 bases and J lost 2, with 14 bases in between. The CDR3 sequence is 16 residues long. CDR3 residues: CASSERVGIPYNEQFF. The CDR3 DNA sequence: TGTGCCAGCAGTGAGCGTGTGGGGATTCCCTACAATGAGCAGTTCTTC.

This clonotype was detected only a few times. For the CDR3, the DNA is TGCAGTGCTAGAGTTAGCATCAATGAGCAGTTCTTC. It is translated as CSARVSINEQFF. The V gene is TRBV20-1, the J gene TRBJ2-1, with no clear D. Trimming shortened V by 1 base and J by 6 bases, and 7 bases separated the two germline ends. Germline CDR1 and CDR2: DFQATT and SNEGSKA (reference sequence). The CDR3 spans 12 residues.

In its sample, this clonotype was seen a few times. A junction boundary mismatches the germline segment, possibly from a read error. CDR3 DNA sequence: TGCAGTGCTATAGACAGGGGGACGAACACTAAAGCTTTCTTT. Translated, it gives CSAIDRGTNTKAFF. This rearrangement joins TRBV20-1 to TRBJ1-1; 9 positions agree with TRBD1. The CDR3 has 14 amino acids. In germline, CDR1 is DFQATT, CDR2 SNEGSKA (reference sequence).

The chain is built from TRBV2 and TRBJ2-5; tentatively, D is TRBD1 (6 bases). The CDR3 consists of 13 residues. The germline V gene has CDR1 SNHLY and CDR2 FYNNEI. The ends were cut back, 4 bases at V and 4 bases at J, with 10 bases in the middle. The CDR3 coding sequence is TGTGCCAGCAGTGTGACAGGTGGAGAGACCCAGTACTTC. Protein product: CASSVTGGETQYF.

This clonotype has at least ten counts. The chain employs TRBV10-3 and TRBJ1-6, with a possible D match to TRBD1 (6 bases). CDR3 length: 13 residues. Trimming left V 8 bases short and J 10 bases short, with 15 bases between. CDR1 and CDR2 from the germline V gene are ENHRY and SYGVKD. CDR3 in amino acids: CAIAIQGGSPLHF. The CDR3 DNA is TGTGCCATCGCTATACAGGGTGGATCACCCCTCCACTTT.

This clonotype occurred a few times. The rearrangement links TRBV9 to TRBJ2-1; TRBD1 or TRBD2 may be the D gene (5 bases each). Trimming left V 10 bases short and J 4 bases short, with 21 bases between. Germline lookup yields CDR1 SGDLS and CDR2 YYNGEE. The CDR3 consists of 15 residues. This chain's CDR3 is CAGFSTAARYNEQFF. CDR3 in DNA: TGTGCCGGGTTTTCGACAGCGGCGAGGTACAATGAGCAGTTCTTC. The variable domain in full, with the rest retrieved from reference TRBV9 and TRBJ2-1, is DSGVTQTPKHLITATGQRVTLRCSPRSGDLSVYWYQQSLDQGLQFLIQYYNGEERAKGNILERFSAQQFPDLHSELNLSSLELGDSALYFCAGFSTAARYNEQFFGPGTRLTVL.

CDR3 nucleotide sequence: TGTGCCAGCAGCCGACCGGGACAGGGACCACTCGCCGGGGAGCTGTTTTTT. Translating gives CASSRPGQGPLAGELFF. The chain uses TRBV3-1 and TRBJ2-2; 9 nucleotides align to TRBD1. V was clipped by 4 bases and J by 6 bases; unmatched bases: 12. This CDR3 contains 17 residues. The germline V gene encodes CDR1 LGHDT and CDR2 YNNKEL (reference sequence).

The rearrangement uses TRBV9 and TRBJ2-1; D possibly matches TRBD1 or TRBD2 (6 bases each). The CDR3 is made up of 14 amino acids. Germline CDR1 and CDR2: SGDLS and YYNGEE. V lost 2 bases and J lost 4, with 10 bases in between. CDR3 nucleotides: TGTGCCAGCAGCGTCGCGGGGACATACAATGAGCAGTTCTTC. As protein: CASSVAGTYNEQFF.

In its sample, this clonotype was seen many times. The V and J genes are TRBV12-3 or TRBV12-4 and TRBJ1-5, with a tentative D call TRBD1 (5 bases). CDR3 length equals 13 residues. V gave up 6 bases and J gave up 5 bases, with 11 bases separating them. The CDR3 DNA sequence: TGTGCCAGCAGCCCTCAGACAGATCAGCCCCAGCATTTT. This codes for CASSPQTDQPQHF.

CDR3 nucleotides: TGTGCCAGCAGCCTTGCTGGGGGAGGGAAGACCCAGTACTTC. It yields the protein CASSLAGGGKTQYF. The chain combines TRBV9 with TRBJ2-5; 7 nucleotides line up with TRBD2. The CDR3 covers 14 residues. Germline V gene lookup returns CDR1 SGDLS and CDR2 YYNGEE. The V and J ends lost 4 bases and 6 bases, in that order; junction bases with no gene match: 9.

This clonotype was counted many times. V is TRBV15 and J is TRBJ2-7; a possible D gene is TRBD1 (6 bases). The germline V and J ends were trimmed by 0 bases and 6 bases, with 9 bases remaining between them. Germline values: CDR1 LNHNV, CDR2 YYDKDF (reference sequence). The CDR3 spans 13 residues. The CDR3: CATSRDQGREQYF. DNA of the CDR3: TGTGCCACCAGCAGAGATCAGGGGCGCGAGCAGTACTTC.

This clonotype was observed a few times. The chain uses TRBV18 and TRBJ2-2, with D unresolved. Trimming left V 3 bases short and J 3 bases short, with 5 bases between. From germline, CDR1 is KGHSH and CDR2 LQKENI. CDR3 length: 13 residues. Here the CDR3 DNA reads TGTGCCAGCTCACCCTCGGACACCGGGGAGCTGTTTTTT. It specifies CASSPSDTGELFF.

The V call is TRBV4-1, the J call TRBJ2-1; a weak D match, TRBD1 (6 bases). Germline loops: CDR1 MGHRA, CDR2 YSYEKL. This CDR3 has 17 residues. Trimming took 1 base from V and 0 from J, leaving 13 bases between them. The CDR3 DNA follows: TGCGCCAGCAGCCAAGTTGCAGGGGCAACCTCCTACAATGAGCAGTTCTTC. Translated: CASSQVAGATSYNEQFF.

This clonotype has more than one count but fewer than ten. This chain uses TRBV12-3 or TRBV12-4 with TRBJ1-1, with 8 bases fitting TRBD1. This CDR3 is 15 amino acids long. V lost 5 bases and J lost 5; bases outside the gene matches: 10. CDR3 sequence: CASSRGQASGTEAFF. The CDR3 DNA sequence: TGTGCCAGCAGTCGGGGACAGGCTTCGGGGACTGAAGCTTTCTTT.

This clonotype was counted only a few times. J is TRBJ2-3 and V is TRBV6-1; maybe TRBD1 (7 bases). Germline assignment: CDR1 MNHNS and CDR2 SASEGT. The CDR3 has 14 residues. The V end lost 7 bases, the J end lost 5 bases, and 16 bases lay between the germline ends. The CDR3 coding sequence is TGTGCCAGCACCAGGGGGGCCTCTGGAGATACGCAGTATTTT. Amino acids: CASTRGASGDTQYF.

This clonotype has at least ten counts. V and J are TRBV20-1 and TRBJ2-3, with 9 positions matching TRBD2. The CDR3 consists of 16 residues. Germline CDR1 and CDR2: DFQATT and SNEGSKA (reference sequence). The trim removed 5 bases at V and 5 bases at J, leaving 14 bases unmatched. CDR3 residues: CSALPTLREGLDTQYF. In nucleotides, the CDR3 is TGCAGTGCTCTACCTACGTTGCGGGAGGGCCTAGATACGCAGTATTTT.

The V and J genes are TRBV6-1 and TRBJ1-4; D may be TRBD1 (6 bases). Trimming stripped 7 bases from V and 3 bases from J, with 12 bases between. The CDR3 has 14 amino acids. Germline loops: CDR1 MNHNS, CDR2 SASEGT. The CDR3 here is CASTHDRSNEKLFF. CDR3 bases: TGTGCCAGCACCCACGACAGGTCTAATGAAAAACTGTTTTTT.

This clonotype was recorded many times. The chain is built from TRBV5-1 and TRBJ1-1; unclear D gene. This CDR3 spans 14 amino acids. Germline V gene lookup returns CDR1 SGHRS and CDR2 YFSETQ. V was clipped by 2 bases and J by 5 bases, with 13 bases between them. This chain's CDR3 is CASSLEGVKTEAFF. The CDR3 nucleotides are TGCGCCAGCAGCTTAGAGGGAGTAAAGACTGAAGCTTTCTTT.

CDR3 in DNA: TGTGCCAGCAGCTGGGGACAGGGCGCCGAGGAGCTGTTTTTT. Protein sequence: CASSWGQGAEELFF. The chain carries TRBV5-8 and TRBJ2-2; 9 nucleotides match TRBD1. V gave up 3 bases and J gave up 10 bases; unmatched junction bases: 7. The germline V gene encodes CDR1 SGHTS and CDR2 YDEGEE. The CDR3 has 14 amino acids.

This clonotype was seen ten or more times. This sequence joins TRBV12-3 or TRBV12-4 and TRBJ1-1; the match to TRBD1 covers 8 bases. After removal of 6 bases from V and 4 bases from J, the junction contained 7 bases not matched to a gene. The CDR3 is 14 residues long. Here the CDR3 reads CASRTQGAGTEAFF. The CDR3, as DNA: TGTGCCAGCAGGACGCAGGGGGCCGGCACTGAAGCTTTCTTT.

With regard to this clonotype: A much larger clone sits a single nucleotide away, making a read error possible. The missing conserved phenylalanine or tryptophan at the end of this CDR3 makes a read error likely. V gene TRBV13 combines with J gene TRBJ2-5, with 9 bases that match TRBD2. The CDR3 extends over 14 amino acids. V was pared by 2 bases and J by 3 bases, with 1 base of the junction left unmatched. CDR1 is PRHDT, CDR2 FYEKMQ, per germline (reference sequence). The CDR3 nucleotides read TGTGCCAGCAGCTTAAGACTAGCGGAAGAGACCCAGTACCTC. Amino acid sequence: CASSLRLAEETQYL.

This chain joins TRBV3-1 and TRBJ2-5; TRBD2 might be the D (6 bases). V dropped 4 bases and J dropped 5 bases, with 14 bases sitting between them. The CDR3 is 14 residues long. Germline CDR1 is LGHDT and CDR2 is YNNKEL (reference sequence). The CDR3 nucleotides read TGTGCCAGCAGCCCGGGCCGGAGGGTGGAGACCCAGTACTTC. It specifies CASSPGRRVETQYF.